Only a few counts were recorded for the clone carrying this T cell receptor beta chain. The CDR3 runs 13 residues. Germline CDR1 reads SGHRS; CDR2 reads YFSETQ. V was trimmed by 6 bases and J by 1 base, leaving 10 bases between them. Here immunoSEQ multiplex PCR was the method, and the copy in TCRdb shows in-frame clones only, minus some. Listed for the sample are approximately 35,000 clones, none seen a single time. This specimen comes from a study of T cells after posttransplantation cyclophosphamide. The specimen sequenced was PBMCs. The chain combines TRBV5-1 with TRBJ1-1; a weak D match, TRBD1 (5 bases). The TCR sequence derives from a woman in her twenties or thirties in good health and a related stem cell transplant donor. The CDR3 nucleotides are TGCGCCAGCAAGGATCAGGGGAACACTGAAGCTTTCTTT. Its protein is CASKDQGNTEAFF. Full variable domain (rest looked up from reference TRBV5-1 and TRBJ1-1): KAGVTQTPRYLIKTRGQQVTLSCSPISGHRSVSWYQQTPGQGLQFLFEYFSETQRNKGNFPGRFSGRQFSNSRSEMNVSTLELGDSALYLCASKDQGNTEAFFGQGTRLTVV.